This T cell receptor (beta chain) was identified in a study of patients and donors after allogeneic stem cell transplantation. CDR1 MGHRA and CDR2 YSYEKL come from the germline V gene. V lost 1 base to trimming and J lost 0 bases; unmatched junction nucleotides: 3. The CDR3 runs to 17 residues. This clonotype was recorded a few times. TCRdb re-called the RT-PCR reads with MiXCR, one entry per CDR3 protein. This sample has around 17,000 distinct CDR3 sequences, with approximately 30% found just once. This receptor was identified in a human donor who was either an allogeneic HSCT recipient or a stem cell or donor lymphocyte infusion donor (not recorded which). It is not recorded whose cells these are; they may come from a transplant donor. Input material: blood, either unsorted or a sorted T cell fraction (not recorded which). The chain links TRBV4-1 to TRBJ2-5; 12 bases map to TRBD2. CDR3 in amino acids: CASSQGGTSGYQETQYF. The CDR3 bases are TGCGCCAGCAGCCAAGGTGGGACTAGCGGGTACCAAGAGACCCAGTACTTC.